This TCR beta chain was profiled in a study of memory CD4+ T cells and cytomegalovirus serostatus. Study observations and caveats: CD4+ memory repertoires contained 67 of 164 reported CMV TCRbeta sequences.

The sort gate was single viable CD3+CD4+CD8-CD45RO+ cells for memory CD4+ T cells. Donors' CMV status reflects serum IgG against pp150, pp28, p38, p52. This clone has a handful of counts. Its antigen remains unknown. Germline CDR1 is LNHDA and CDR2 is SQIVND (reference sequence). J gave up 0 bases and V 6 bases, and 6 bases lay outside the gene matches. The CDR3 runs to 15 residues. The protocol was immunoSEQ multiplex PCR, while the TCRdb copy is restricted to in-frame clones and leaves out a portion. The sample contains 55,000 to 80,000 clones, about 75% of which appear only once. Sequencing input: memory CD4+ T cells from blood. The clonotype originates from an adult in good health and CMV-seropositive. This sequence joins TRBV19 and TRBJ2-7; 9 bases align to TRBD1. The CDR3: CASRPRDRDSYEQYF. CDR3 in DNA: TGTGCCAGTAGGCCACGGGACAGGGACTCCTACGAGCAGTACTTC.